This TCR beta chain was found in a study of T cells expressing NK-cell markers (dated by TCRdb to the early 2020s). Describing the broader study: In sorted CD3+CD56+NKG2C+, CD3+CD56+NKG2C- and CD3+CD56-NKG2C+ T-cell subsets from about 8 donors, TCR beta-chain repertoires were profiled. Libraries were sequenced as 2 x 150 bp reads on Illumina HiSeq 2000/2500, MiSeq or NextSeq. All eight donors whose samples were sequenced were randomly selected healthy volunteers, three of them men and five women. Among the eight sequenced donors, seven were HCMV-seropositive and one was HCMV-seronegative. Here is what the overall study found, with its caveats: Whether the expanded NKG2C-expressing T cell clones were specific for HCMV antigens remained unclear. Those dominant clonotypes were again the most abundant among CD3+CD56-NKG2C+ cells in four donors, at about 28.3-65%. In six donors, the dominant CD3+CD56+NKG2C+ clonotypes were found to rank among the top 10 CD8+ clonotypes and to make up 1.0-7.0% of CD8+ T cells.

The data were produced on an Illumina HiSeq 2000. The TCR beta cDNA libraries were made using 5'RACE template switching, a step that added both a universal primer site and unique molecular identifiers. Synthesis of cDNA was primed from the TCR beta constant segment and was followed by two consecutive PCR amplification steps. Per the source publication's procedure: Reads were demultiplexed and grouped by UMI with MIGEC, and clonotypes were assembled and quantified with MiTCR. To exclude erroneous sequences, only TCR cDNA sequences supported by at least two reads were retained. Downstream repertoire analysis used the tcR package, and clonotypes were matched across fractions by CDR3 nucleotide sequence plus V segment. VDJmatch was used to annotate antigen specificity against VDJdb, with one amino acid substitution allowed in CDR3. Reprocessed by TCRdb, the reads give a single entry per CDR3 protein sequence, without DNA. The V and J calls were determined by TCRdb, not by the authors. The table of this sample itemizes around 180,000 distinct CDR3 sequences. In total, the top ten clones hold 20% to 25% of the sample.

With regard to this clonotype: This receptor's antigen is unknown.

A commercial ELISA kit detecting HCMV-specific IgG in serum was used to determine HCMV serostatus. Peripheral blood mononuclear cells were isolated from blood by Ficoll density gradient centrifugation. From the cysteine up to the phenylalanine, the CDR3 has a length of 14 residues. The entry carries no DNA sequence. Per the germline V gene, MGHDK is the CDR1 and SYGVNS is the CDR2. The source of this sequence is a man aged 18-70 years in good health. The sequence joins TRBV25-1 to TRBJ2-2; TCRdb's assignment of TRBD1 cannot be checked, as there is no DNA. Sequencing input: blood T cells: a sorted CD56 or NKG2C T cell subset, CD4+ or CD8+ T cells, or bulk PBMC T cells (not recorded which). The CDR3 region reads CASSQTGNTGELFF.